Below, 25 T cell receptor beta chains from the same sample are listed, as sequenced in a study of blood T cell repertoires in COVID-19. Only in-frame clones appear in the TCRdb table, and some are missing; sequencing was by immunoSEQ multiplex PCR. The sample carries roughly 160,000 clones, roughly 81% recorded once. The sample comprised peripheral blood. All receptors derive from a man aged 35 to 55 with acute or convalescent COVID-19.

The CDR3 loop is CSASLAGRGETQYF. Here the CDR3 DNA reads TGCAGTGCTAGTCTAGCGGGGAGGGGAGAGACCCAGTACTTC. This rearrangement joins TRBV20-1 to TRBJ2-5; 9 positions agree with TRBD2. The J segment lost 4 bases and the V segment lost 3 bases, leaving 6 bases of the junction unmatched. Germline V gene lookup returns CDR1 DFQATT and CDR2 SNEGSKA (reference sequence). The CDR3 runs to 14 residues.

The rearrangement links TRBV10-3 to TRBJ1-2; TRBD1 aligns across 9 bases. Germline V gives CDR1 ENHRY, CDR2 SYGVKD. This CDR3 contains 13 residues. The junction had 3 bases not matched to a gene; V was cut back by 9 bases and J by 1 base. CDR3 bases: TGTGCCATGGGACAGGGTGATAACTATGGCTACACCTTC. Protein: CAMGQGDNYGYTF.

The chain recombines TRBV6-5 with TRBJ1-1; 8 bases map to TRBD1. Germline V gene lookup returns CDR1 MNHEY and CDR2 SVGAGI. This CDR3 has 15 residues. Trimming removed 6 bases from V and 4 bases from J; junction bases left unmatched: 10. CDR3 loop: CASSGQGTRGTEAFF. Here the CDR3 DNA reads TGTGCCAGCAGCGGACAGGGTACCAGGGGCACTGAAGCTTTCTTT.

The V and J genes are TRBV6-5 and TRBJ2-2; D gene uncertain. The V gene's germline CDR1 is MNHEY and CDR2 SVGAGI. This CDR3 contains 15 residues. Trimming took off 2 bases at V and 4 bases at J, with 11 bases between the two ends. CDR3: CASSYGQKTTGELFF. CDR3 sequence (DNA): TGTGCCAGCAGTTACGGGCAAAAAACCACCGGGGAGCTGTTTTTT.

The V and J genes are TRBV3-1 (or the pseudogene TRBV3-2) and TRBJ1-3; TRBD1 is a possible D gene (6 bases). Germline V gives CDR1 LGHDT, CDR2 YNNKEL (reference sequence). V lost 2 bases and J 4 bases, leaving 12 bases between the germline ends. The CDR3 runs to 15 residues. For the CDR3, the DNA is TGTGCCAGCAGCCAACGTCAGGGACAAGGAAACACCATATATTTT. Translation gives CASSQRQGQGNTIYF.

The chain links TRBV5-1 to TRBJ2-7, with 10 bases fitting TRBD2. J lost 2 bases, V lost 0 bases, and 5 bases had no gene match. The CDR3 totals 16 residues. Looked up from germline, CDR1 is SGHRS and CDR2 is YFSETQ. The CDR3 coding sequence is TGCGCCAGCAGCTTGGGACCTAGCGGGGGCACCTACGAGCAGTACTTC. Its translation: CASSLGPSGGTYEQYF. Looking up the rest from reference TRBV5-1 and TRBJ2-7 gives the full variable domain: KAGVTQTPRYLIKTRGQQVTLSCSPISGHRSVSWYQQTPGQGLQFLFEYFSETQRNKGNFPGRFSGRQFSNSRSEMNVSTLELGDSALYLCASSLGPSGGTYEQYFGPGTRLTVT.

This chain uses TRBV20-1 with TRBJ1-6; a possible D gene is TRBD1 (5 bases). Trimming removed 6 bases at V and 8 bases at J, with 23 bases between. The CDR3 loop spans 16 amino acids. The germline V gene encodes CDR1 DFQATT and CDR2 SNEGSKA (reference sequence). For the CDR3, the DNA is TGCAGTGCCAGTACCCCGTTGGGCAGGGAACATTCACCCCTCCACTTT. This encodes CSASTPLGREHSPLHF.

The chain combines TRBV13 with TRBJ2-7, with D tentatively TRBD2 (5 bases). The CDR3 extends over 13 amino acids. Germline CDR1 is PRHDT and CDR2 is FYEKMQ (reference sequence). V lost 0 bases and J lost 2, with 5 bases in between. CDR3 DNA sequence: TGTGCCAGCAGCTTAGGCGGGACCTACGAGCAGTACTTC. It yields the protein CASSLGGTYEQYF.

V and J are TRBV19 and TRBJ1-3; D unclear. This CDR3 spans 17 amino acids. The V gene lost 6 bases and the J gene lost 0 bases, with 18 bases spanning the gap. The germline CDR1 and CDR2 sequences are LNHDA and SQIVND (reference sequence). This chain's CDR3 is CASRRAGSVSSGNTIYF. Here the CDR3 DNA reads TGTGCCAGTAGGCGGGCCGGATCCGTAAGCTCTGGAAACACCATATATTTT.

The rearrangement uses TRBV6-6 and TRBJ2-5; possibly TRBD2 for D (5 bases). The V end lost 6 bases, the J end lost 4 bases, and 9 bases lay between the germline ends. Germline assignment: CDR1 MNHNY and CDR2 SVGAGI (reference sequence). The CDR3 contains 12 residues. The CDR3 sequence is CASSVGGETQYF. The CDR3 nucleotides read TGTGCCAGCAGCGTAGGAGGAGAGACCCAGTACTTC.

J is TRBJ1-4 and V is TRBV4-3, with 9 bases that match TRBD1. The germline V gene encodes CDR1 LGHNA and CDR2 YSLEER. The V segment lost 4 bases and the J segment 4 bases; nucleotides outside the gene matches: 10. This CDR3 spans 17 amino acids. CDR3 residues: CASSPTDRGWINEKLFF. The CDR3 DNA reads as TGCGCCAGCAGCCCGACGGACAGGGGTTGGATTAATGAAAAACTGTTTTTT.

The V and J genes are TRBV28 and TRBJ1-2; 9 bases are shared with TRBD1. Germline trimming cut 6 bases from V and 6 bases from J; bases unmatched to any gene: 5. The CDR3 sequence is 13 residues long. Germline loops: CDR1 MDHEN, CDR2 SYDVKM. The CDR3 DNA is TGTGCCAGCAGAAAACAGGGGGCCAATGGCTACACCTTC. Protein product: CASRKQGANGYTF.

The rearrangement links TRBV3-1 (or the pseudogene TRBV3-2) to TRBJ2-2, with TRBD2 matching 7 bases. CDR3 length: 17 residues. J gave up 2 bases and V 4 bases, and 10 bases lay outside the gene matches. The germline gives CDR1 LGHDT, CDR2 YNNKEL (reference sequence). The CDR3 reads CASSPAPTGGNTGELFF. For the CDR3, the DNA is TGTGCCAGCAGCCCTGCCCCGACGGGGGGTAACACCGGGGAGCTGTTTTTT.

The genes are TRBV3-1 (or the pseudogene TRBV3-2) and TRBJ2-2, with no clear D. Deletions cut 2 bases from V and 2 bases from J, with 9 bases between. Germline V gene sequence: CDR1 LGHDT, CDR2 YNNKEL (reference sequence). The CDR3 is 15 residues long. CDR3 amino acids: CASSQLATNTGELFF. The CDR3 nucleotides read TGTGCCAGCAGCCAATTGGCGACTAACACCGGGGAGCTGTTTTTT.

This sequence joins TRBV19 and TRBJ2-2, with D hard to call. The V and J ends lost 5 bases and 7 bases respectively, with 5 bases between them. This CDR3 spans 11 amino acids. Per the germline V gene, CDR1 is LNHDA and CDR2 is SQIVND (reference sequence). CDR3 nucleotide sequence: TGTGCCAGTAGTGGAGTCGGGGAGCTGTTTTTT. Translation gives CASSGVGELFF.

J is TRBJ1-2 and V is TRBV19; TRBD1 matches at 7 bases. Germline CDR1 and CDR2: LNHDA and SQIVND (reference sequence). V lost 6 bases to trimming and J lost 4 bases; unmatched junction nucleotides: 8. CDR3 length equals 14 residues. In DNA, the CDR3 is TGTGCCAGTAGCGGACAGGAAACCCCCTATGGCTACACCTTC. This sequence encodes CASSGQETPYGYTF.

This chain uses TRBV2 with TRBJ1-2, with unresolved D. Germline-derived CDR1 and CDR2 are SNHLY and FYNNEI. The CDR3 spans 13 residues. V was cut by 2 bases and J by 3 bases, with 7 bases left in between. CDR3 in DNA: TGTGCCAGCAGTGAAATCGGGGACTATGGCTACACCTTC. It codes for CASSEIGDYGYTF. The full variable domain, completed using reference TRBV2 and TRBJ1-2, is EPEVTQTPSHQVTQMGQEVILRCVPISNHLYFYWYRQILGQKVEFLVSFYNNEISEKSEIFDDQFSVERPDGSNFTLKIRSTKLEDSAMYFCASSEIGDYGYTFGSGTRLTVV.

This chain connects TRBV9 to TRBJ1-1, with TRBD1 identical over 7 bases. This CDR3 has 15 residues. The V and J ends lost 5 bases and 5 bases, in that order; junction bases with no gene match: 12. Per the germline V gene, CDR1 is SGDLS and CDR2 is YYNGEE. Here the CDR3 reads CASSPTQGWMTEAFF. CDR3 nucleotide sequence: TGTGCCAGCAGTCCTACACAGGGGTGGATGACTGAAGCTTTCTTT.

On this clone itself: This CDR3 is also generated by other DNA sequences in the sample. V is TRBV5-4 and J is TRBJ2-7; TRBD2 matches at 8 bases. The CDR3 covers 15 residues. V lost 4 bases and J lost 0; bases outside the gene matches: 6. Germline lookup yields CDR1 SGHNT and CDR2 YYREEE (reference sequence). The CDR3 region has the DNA TGTGCCAGCAGCCCTTGGCGGGGGGCCTCCTACGAGCAGTACTTC. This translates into CASSPWRGASYEQYF.

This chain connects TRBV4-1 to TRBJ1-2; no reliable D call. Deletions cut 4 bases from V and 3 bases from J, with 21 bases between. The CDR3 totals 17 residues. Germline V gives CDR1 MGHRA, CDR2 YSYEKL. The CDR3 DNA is TGCGCCAGCAGCCCTGCCCCCGTGTCATTGAGGTACTATGGCTACACCTTC. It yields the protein CASSPAPVSLRYYGYTF.

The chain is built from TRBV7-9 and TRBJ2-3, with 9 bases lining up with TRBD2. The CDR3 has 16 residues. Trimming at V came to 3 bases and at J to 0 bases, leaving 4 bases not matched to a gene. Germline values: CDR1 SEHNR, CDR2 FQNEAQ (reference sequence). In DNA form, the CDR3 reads TGTGCCAGCAGCTTTAGCGGGGGAGCTAGCACAGATACGCAGTATTTT. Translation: CASSFSGGASTDTQYF.

CDR3: CASSGWSSGELFF. DNA for the CDR3: TGTGCCAGCAGTGGATGGAGTTCCGGGGAGCTGTTTTTT. This chain joins TRBV2 and TRBJ2-2; no reliable D call. CDR1 is SNHLY, CDR2 FYNNEI, per germline. This CDR3 is 13 amino acids long. The V end was cut by 4 bases, the J end by 6 bases, with 9 bases between.

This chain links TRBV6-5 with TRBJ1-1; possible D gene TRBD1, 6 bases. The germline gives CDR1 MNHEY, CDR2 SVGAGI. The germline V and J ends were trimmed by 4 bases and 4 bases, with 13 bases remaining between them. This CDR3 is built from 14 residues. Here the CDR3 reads CASSFDTGPTEAFF. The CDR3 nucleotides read TGTGCCAGCAGTTTCGACACAGGGCCCACTGAAGCTTTCTTT.

The CDR3 bases are TGTGCCAGCAGCCTCGAAGGTAGCGGGGCGTACGAGCAGTACTTC. Translation gives CASSLEGSGAYEQYF. V is TRBV4-2 and J is TRBJ2-7, with TRBD2 matching over 8 bases. The CDR3 length is 15 residues. V gave up 4 bases and J gave up 4 bases; unmatched junction bases: 9. The germline V gene encodes CDR1 LGHNA and CDR2 YNFKEQ.

The CDR3 is CASSSNTQPQHF. Here the CDR3 DNA reads TGTGCCAGCAGTTCCAATACACAGCCCCAGCATTTT. J is TRBJ1-5 and V is TRBV6-2 or TRBV6-3; no reliable D call. Trimming pared 4 bases from V and 7 bases from J, leaving 8 bases between. Looked up from germline, CDR1 is MNHEY and CDR2 is SVGEGT. The CDR3 has 12 amino acids.